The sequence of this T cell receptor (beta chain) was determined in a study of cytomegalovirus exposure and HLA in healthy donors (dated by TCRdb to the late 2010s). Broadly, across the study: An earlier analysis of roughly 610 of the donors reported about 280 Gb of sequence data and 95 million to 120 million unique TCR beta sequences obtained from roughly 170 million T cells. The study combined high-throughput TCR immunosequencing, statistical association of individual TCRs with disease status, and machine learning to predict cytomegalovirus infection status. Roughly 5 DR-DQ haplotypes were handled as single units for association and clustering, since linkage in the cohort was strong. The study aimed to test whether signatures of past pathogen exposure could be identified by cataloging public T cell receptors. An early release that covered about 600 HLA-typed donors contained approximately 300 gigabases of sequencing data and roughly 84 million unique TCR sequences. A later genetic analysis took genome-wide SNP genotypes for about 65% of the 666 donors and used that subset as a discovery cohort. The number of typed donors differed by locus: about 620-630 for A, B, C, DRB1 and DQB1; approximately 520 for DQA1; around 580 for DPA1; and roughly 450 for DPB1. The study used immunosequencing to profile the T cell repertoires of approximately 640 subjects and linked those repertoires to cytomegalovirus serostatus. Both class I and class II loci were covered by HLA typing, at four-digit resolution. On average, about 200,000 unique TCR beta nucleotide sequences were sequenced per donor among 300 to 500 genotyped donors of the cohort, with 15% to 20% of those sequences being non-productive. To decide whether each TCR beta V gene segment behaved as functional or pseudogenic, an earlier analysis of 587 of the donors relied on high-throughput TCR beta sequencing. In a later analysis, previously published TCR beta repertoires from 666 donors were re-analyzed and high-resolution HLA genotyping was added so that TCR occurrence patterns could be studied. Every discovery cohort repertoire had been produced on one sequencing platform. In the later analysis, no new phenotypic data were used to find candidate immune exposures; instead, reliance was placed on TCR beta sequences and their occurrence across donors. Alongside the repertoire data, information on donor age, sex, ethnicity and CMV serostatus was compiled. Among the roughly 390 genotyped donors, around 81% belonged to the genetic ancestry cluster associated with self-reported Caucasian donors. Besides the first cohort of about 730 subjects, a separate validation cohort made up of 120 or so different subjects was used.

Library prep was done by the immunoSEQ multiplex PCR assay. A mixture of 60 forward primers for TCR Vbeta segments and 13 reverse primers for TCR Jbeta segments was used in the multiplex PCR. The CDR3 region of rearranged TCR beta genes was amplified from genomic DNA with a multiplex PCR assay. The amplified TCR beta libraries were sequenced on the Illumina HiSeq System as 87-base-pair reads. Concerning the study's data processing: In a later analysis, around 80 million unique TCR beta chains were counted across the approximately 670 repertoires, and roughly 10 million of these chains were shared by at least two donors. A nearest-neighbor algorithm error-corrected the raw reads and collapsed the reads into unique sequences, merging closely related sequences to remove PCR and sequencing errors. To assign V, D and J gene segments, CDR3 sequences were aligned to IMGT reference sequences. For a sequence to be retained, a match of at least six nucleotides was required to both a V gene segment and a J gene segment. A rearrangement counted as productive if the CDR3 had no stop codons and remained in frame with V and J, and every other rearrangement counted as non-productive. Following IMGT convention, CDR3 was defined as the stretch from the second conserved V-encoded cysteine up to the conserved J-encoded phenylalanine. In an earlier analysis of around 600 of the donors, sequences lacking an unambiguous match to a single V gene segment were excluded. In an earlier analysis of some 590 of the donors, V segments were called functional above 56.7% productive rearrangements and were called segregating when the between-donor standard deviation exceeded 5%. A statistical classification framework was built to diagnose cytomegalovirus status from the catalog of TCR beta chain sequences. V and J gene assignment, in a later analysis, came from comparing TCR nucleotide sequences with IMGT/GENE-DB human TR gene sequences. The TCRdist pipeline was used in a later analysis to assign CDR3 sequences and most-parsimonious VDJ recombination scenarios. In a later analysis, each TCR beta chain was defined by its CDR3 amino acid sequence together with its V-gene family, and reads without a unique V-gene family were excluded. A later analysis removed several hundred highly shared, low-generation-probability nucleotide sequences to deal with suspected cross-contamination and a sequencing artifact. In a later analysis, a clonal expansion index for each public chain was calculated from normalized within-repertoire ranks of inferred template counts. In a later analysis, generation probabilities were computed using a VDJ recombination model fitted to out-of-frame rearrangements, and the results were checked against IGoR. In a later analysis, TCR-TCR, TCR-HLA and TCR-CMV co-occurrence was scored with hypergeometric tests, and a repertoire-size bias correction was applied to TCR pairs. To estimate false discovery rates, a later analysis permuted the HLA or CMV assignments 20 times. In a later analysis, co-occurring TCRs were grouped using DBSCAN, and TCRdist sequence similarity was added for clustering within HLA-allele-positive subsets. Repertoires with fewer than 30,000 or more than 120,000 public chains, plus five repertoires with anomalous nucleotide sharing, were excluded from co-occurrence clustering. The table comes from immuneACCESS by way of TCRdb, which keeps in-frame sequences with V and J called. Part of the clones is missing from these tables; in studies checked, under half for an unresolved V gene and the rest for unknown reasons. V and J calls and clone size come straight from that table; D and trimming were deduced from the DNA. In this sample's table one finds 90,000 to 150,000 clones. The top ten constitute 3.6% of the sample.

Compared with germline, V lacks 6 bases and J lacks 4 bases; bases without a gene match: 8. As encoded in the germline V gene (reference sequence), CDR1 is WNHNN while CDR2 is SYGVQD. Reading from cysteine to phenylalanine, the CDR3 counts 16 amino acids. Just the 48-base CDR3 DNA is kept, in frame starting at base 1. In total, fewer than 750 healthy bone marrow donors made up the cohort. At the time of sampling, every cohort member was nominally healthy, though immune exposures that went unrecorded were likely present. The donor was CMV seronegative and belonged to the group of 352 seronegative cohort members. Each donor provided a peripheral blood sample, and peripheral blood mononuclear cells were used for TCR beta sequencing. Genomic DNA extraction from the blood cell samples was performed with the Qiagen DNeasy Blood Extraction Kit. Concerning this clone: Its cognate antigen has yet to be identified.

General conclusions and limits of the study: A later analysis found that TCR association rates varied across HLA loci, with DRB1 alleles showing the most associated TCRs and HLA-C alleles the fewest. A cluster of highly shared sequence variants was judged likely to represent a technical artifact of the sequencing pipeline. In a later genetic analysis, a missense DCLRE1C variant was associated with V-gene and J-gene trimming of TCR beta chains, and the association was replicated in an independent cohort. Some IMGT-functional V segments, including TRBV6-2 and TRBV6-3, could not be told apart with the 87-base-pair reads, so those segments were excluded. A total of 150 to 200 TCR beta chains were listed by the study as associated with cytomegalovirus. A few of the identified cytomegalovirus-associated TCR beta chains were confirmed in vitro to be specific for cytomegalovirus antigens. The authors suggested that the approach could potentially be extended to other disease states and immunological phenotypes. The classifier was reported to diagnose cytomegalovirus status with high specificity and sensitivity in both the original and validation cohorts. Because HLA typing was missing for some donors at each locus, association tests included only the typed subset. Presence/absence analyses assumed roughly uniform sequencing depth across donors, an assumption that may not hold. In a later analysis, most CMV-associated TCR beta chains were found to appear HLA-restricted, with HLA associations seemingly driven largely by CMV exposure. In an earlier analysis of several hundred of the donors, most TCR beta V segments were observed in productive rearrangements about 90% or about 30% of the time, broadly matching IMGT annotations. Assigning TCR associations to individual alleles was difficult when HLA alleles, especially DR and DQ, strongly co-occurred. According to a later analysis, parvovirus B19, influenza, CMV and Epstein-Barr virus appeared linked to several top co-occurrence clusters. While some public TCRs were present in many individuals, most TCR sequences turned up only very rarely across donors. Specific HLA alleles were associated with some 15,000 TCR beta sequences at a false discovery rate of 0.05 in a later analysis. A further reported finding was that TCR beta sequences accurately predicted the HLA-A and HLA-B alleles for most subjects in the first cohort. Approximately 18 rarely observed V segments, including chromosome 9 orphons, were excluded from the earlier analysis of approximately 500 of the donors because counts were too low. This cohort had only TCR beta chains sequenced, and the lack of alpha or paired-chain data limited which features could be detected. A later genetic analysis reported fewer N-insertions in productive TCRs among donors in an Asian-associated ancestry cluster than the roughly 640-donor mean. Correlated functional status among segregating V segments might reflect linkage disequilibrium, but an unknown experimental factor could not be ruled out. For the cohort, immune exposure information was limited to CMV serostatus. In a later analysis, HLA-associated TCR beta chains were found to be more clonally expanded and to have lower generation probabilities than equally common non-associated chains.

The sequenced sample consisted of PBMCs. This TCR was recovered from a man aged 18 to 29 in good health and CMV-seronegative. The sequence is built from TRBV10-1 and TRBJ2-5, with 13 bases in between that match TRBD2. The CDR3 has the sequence CASSLGLAGVGETQYF. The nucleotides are TGCGCCAGCAGCCTTGGACTAGCGGGGGTAGGAGAGACCCAGTACTTC.